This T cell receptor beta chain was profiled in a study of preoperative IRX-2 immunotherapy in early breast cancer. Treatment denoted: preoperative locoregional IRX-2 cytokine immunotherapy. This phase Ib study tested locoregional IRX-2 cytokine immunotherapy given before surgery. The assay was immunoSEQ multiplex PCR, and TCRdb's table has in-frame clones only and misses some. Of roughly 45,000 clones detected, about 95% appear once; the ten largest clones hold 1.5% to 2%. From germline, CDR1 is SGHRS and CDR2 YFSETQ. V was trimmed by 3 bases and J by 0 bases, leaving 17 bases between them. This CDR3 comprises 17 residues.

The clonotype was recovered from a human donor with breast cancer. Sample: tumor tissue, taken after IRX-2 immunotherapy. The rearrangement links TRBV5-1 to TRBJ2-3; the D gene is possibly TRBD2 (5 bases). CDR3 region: CASSWGVATGSTDTQYF. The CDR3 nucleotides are TGCGCCAGCAGCTGGGGTGTAGCGACCGGCAGCACAGATACGCAGTATTTT.